One sample yielded the 20 T cell receptor beta chains listed below, sequenced in a study of blood T cells in healthy people across ages. Primed by a sample-barcoded 5' primer and a J-beta primer mix, a second PCR proceeded for about 7 to 11 cycles. Via MiXCR, TCRdb re-called the 5' RACE reads, giving one row per CDR3 protein. The top ten hold over 3.5% of the sample, which has some 1.5 million distinct CDR3 sequences, 35% to 45% seen once. Sequenced: blood. Source of these receptors: a woman aged 18-29 years in good health.

About this clonotype: The germline gene is not matched at one end of the junction; a read error may be the cause. This chain links TRBV14 with TRBJ2-1, with TRBD1 identical over 7 bases. The CDR3 extends over 15 amino acids. CDR1 is SGHDN and CDR2 is FVKESK in the germline V gene. Here the CDR3 DNA reads TGTGCCAGCAACCAAGACAGGGCCTCCTACAATGAGCAGTTCTTC. Translation: CASNQDRASYNEQFF.

Comment on this clonotype: It may be a read error: a sequence one base away is much more abundant. The genes are TRBV11-3 and TRBJ2-7; either TRBD1 or TRBD2 may fit D (5 bases each). CDR3 length: 14 amino acids. CDR1 and CDR2 (germline): SGHNT, YENEEA. V was cut by 5 bases and J by 0 bases, with 11 bases left in between. The CDR3 region is CASSPGPISYEQYF. CDR3 nucleotides: TGTGCCAGCAGCCCGGGGCCAATCTCCTACGAGCAGTACTTC.

This clonotype was picked up a small number of times. The rearrangement joins TRBV14 to TRBJ2-2, with TRBD1 as a possible D gene (5 bases). CDR3 size: 21 residues. Germline V lookup: CDR1 SGHDN, CDR2 FVKESK. V shed 0 bases and J shed 2 bases, with 25 bases lying between them. As DNA, the CDR3 is TGTGCCAGCAGCCAAGACCCCCGGAGACAGCTACCTCAAGACAACACCGGGGAGCTGTTTTTT. Its translation: CASSQDPRRQLPQDNTGELFF.

V usage is TRBV12-3 or TRBV12-4 and J usage is TRBJ2-5; 8 nucleotides align to TRBD1. With 2 bases clipped from V and 2 bases from J, the junction kept 7 bases outside the gene matches. This CDR3 has 16 residues. CDR3 DNA sequence: TGTGCCAGCAGTTTAAGGGACAGGCGTTGGCAAGAGACCCAGTACTTC. Translated, it gives CASSLRDRRWQETQYF.

This clonotype turned up a few times. The chain uses TRBV2 and TRBJ1-1; D gene uncertain. In germline, CDR1 is SNHLY, CDR2 FYNNEI. The CDR3 has 12 residues. The ends were cut back, 8 bases at V and 4 bases at J, with 11 bases in the middle. CDR3 protein: CASGGPPTEAFF. In DNA form, the CDR3 reads TGTGCCAGCGGTGGCCCGCCCACTGAAGCTTTCTTT.

The chain combines TRBV20-1 with TRBJ2-4; D gene uncertain. Trimming cost V 1 base and J 0 bases, with 7 bases left between them. Germline V gene data show CDR1 as DFQATT and CDR2 as SNEGSKA (reference sequence). This CDR3 comprises 14 residues. DNA of the CDR3: TGCAGTGCTAGAGGACAACCAGCCAAAAACATTCAGTACTTC. It encodes CSARGQPAKNIQYF.

V and J are TRBV6-6 and TRBJ1-2; TRBD1 might be the D (5 bases). The germline V and J ends were trimmed by 4 bases and 5 bases, with 20 bases remaining between them. The CDR3 covers 16 residues. Germline V CDR1 and CDR2: MNHNY, SVGAGI (reference sequence). In DNA, the CDR3 is TGTGCCAGCAGTTGCGTAGCCCCCGGGGGAGGTTATGGCTACACCTTC. Translating it yields CASSCVAPGGGYGYTF.

The chain couples TRBV7-2 to TRBJ2-1; the D gene is possibly TRBD2 (6 bases). CDR3 size: 16 residues. Trimming stripped 1 base from V and 4 bases from J, with 14 bases between. Per the germline V gene, CDR1 is SGHTA and CDR2 is FQGNSA. The CDR3 loop reads CASSLVIGAGYNEQFF. In DNA form, the CDR3 reads TGTGCCAGCAGCTTAGTAATCGGGGCGGGATACAATGAGCAGTTCTTC.

This clonotype was found many times. The chain has TRBV28 and TRBJ2-7, with D possibly being TRBD2 (6 bases). The CDR3 sequence is 15 residues long. The germline V and J ends were trimmed by 5 bases and 5 bases, with 19 bases remaining between them. Germline V CDR1 and CDR2: MDHEN, SYDVKM. The DNA of the CDR3 is TGTGCCAGCAGTCGCGGGACTCCGTTTGGGAACGAGCAGTACTTC. It translates to CASSRGTPFGNEQYF.

The gene calls are TRBV5-5 and TRBJ2-1; D assignment may be TRBD1 or TRBD2 (5 bases each). The CDR3 loop spans 17 amino acids. Trimming pared 2 bases from V and 3 bases from J, leaving 18 bases between. From germline, CDR1 is SGHKS and CDR2 YYEKEE (reference sequence). The CDR3 DNA reads TGTGCCAGCAGCTTCGGGGACGAAAGCCATTTCTACAATGAGCAGTTCTTC. Amino acids: CASSFGDESHFYNEQFF.

Concerning this clonotype itself: The germline gene is not matched at one end of the junction; a read error may be the cause. The chain links TRBV11-2 to TRBJ1-2; 7 bases fit TRBD1. The CDR3 extends over 14 amino acids. Germline V gives CDR1 SGHAT, CDR2 FQNNGV. The CDR3 DNA reads as TGTGCCGGCAGCCGACAGGGCCGTGGTTATGGCTACACCTTC. It encodes CAGSRQGRGYGYTF.

Concerning this clonotype: One end of the junction varies from germline; a read error may be responsible. The genes are TRBV7-9 and TRBJ2-1; D is undetermined. The CDR3 is made up of 12 amino acids. The germline CDR1 and CDR2 sequences are SEHNR and FQNEAQ (reference sequence). The CDR3 coding sequence is TGTGCCAGCGGCTTAACCGCCAATGAGCAGTTCTTC. It translates to CASGLTANEQFF.

This clonotype appeared once. The gene calls are TRBV7-2 and TRBJ2-2, with D possibly called TRBD1 or TRBD2 (5 bases each). Germline values: CDR1 SGHTA, CDR2 FQGNSA. V was cut by 4 bases and J by 1 base, with 13 bases left in between. This CDR3 is 16 amino acids long. CDR3 region: CASSSSRDVNTGELFF. The CDR3 nucleotides read TGTGCCAGCAGCTCGTCCCGGGACGTGAACACCGGGGAGCTGTTTTTT.

This clonotype has a count of ten or more. The rearrangement joins TRBV7-2 to TRBJ2-7; D is uncertain. The germline V and J ends were trimmed by 0 bases and 2 bases, with 2 bases remaining between them. Germline CDR1 SGHTA, CDR2 FQGNSA. CDR3 size: 12 residues. For the CDR3, the DNA is TGTGCCAGCAGCTTAGCCACCTACGAGCAGTACTTC. This translates into CASSLATYEQYF.

The chain joins TRBV4-2 to TRBJ2-7; TRBD2 aligns across 10 bases. The CDR3 runs to 16 residues. Germline V gives CDR1 LGHNA, CDR2 YNFKEQ. V lost 0 bases to trimming and J lost 7 bases; unmatched junction nucleotides: 9. CDR3 nucleotides: TGTGCCAGCAGCCAAGATCTACTAGCGGGAAACAATGAGCAGTACTTC. This translates into CASSQDLLAGNNEQYF.

The chain has TRBV15 and TRBJ2-5; D is unresolved. The V and J ends lost 0 bases and 1 base respectively, with 6 bases between them. Germline CDR1 LNHNV, CDR2 YYDKDF (reference sequence). The CDR3 is 14 residues long. Here the CDR3 reads CATSRDTAQETQYF. CDR3 bases: TGTGCCACCAGCAGAGATACAGCCCAAGAGACCCAGTACTTC.

The rearrangement joins TRBV18 to TRBJ2-7; 9 bases align to TRBD1. J gave up 2 bases and V 3 bases, and 8 bases lay outside the gene matches. The CDR3 is 16 residues long. Germline-derived CDR1 and CDR2 are KGHSH and LQKENI. Here the CDR3 reads CASSPLLDRGTYEQYF. The DNA of the CDR3 is TGTGCCAGCTCACCGCTTCTGGACAGGGGAACCTACGAGCAGTACTTC.

This chain joins TRBV5-1 and TRBJ2-1; D uncertain. V was shortened by 1 base and J by 0 bases, with 8 bases between the two germline ends. The length of the CDR3 is 15 residues. The V gene's germline CDR1 is SGHRS and CDR2 YFSETQ. This CDR3 is CASSLTENSYNEQFF. The CDR3 nucleotides are TGCGCCAGCAGCTTGACAGAAAACTCCTACAATGAGCAGTTCTTC.

The chain employs TRBV6-5 and TRBJ1-2, with 10 bases identical to TRBD1. With 8 bases clipped from V and 0 bases from J, the junction kept 3 bases outside the gene matches. Germline assignment: CDR1 MNHEY and CDR2 SVGAGI. This CDR3 spans 14 amino acids. The CDR3 loop reads CASFGQGANYGYTF. CDR3 DNA: TGTGCCAGCTTTGGACAGGGGGCTAACTATGGCTACACCTTC.

The chain uses TRBV7-9 and TRBJ2-7; TRBD2 aligns across 8 bases. Germline-derived CDR1 and CDR2 are SEHNR and FQNEAQ (reference sequence). The CDR3 sequence is 13 residues long. V trimming: 6 bases; J trimming: 7 bases; junction bases outside the gene matches: 8. The CDR3 loop is CASRPGLGDEQYF. CDR3 coding DNA: TGTGCCAGCAGGCCGGGACTAGGGGATGAGCAGTACTTC.